Sequencing of this T cell receptor beta chain was carried out in a study of shared clonotypes between healthy human individuals. The V gene end was trimmed by 5 bases and the J gene end by 0 bases; junction bases not matched to a gene: 4. The germline V gene encodes CDR1 SGHNT and CDR2 YYREEE (reference sequence). There are 14 residues in the CDR3. Naive CD8 cells, CD45RO-negative and positively selected for CCR7, excluded terminally differentiated effector memory CD45RA+ cells. The data were produced by immunoSEQ multiplex PCR, yet TCRdb's version contains in-frame clones alone and is incomplete. The repertoire holds approximately 600,000 clones, with roughly 96% as singletons.

Sequenced material: naive CD8+ T cells sorted from blood. The clonotype comes from a woman younger than 45 in good health. V and J are TRBV5-4 and TRBJ1-2, with 7 bases matching TRBD1. This chain's CDR3 is CASRPDRSNYGYTF. The CDR3 DNA reads TGTGCCAGCAGACCGGACAGGTCTAACTATGGCTACACCTTC. Based on the CDR3 plus reference TRBV5-4 and TRBJ1-2, the full variable domain is ETGVTQSPTHLIKTRGQQVTLRCSSQSGHNTVSWYQQALGQGPQFIFQYYREEENGRGNFPPRFSGLQFPNYSSELNVNALELDDSALYLCASRPDRSNYGYTFGSGTRLTVV.